What follows are 9 T cell receptor beta chains derived from one specimen sequenced in a study of cytomegalovirus exposure and HLA in healthy donors (dated by TCRdb to 2016 to 2017). Libraries were prepared through the immunoSEQ multiplex PCR assay. A mixture of 60 forward primers for TCR Vbeta segments and 13 reverse primers for TCR Jbeta segments was used in the multiplex PCR. TCRdb's version of the immuneACCESS table is confined to in-frame rearrangements and falls short of the full clone set. An unresolved V gene accounts for under half of the shortfall where checked; the remainder is of unknown origin. This sample comprises approximately 51,000 clones, 72% of them detected only once. The ten largest clones represent about 6% of the sample. The material sequenced was PBMCs. These receptors were collected from a man aged 25-40 years in good health and CMV-seronegative.

This chain links TRBV5-1 with TRBJ2-5; maybe TRBD1 (5 bases). The J call is uncertain, as TRBJ2-7 better fits the DNA end. The CDR3 consists of 14 residues. The germline gives CDR1 SGHRS, CDR2 YFSETQ. CDR3 DNA: TGCGCCAGCAGCCTATCCAGGGAATCTTACGAGCAGTACTTC. As protein: CASSLSRESYEQYF.

This chain connects TRBV29-1 to TRBJ2-5, with 9 bases aligning to TRBD1. Trimming at V came to 6 bases and at J to 4 bases, leaving 6 bases not matched to a gene. The CDR3 is 13 residues long. Germline CDR1 is SQVTM and CDR2 is ANQGSEA. This chain's CDR3 is CSVETGGPETQYF. The CDR3 DNA sequence: TGCAGCGTGGAAACAGGGGGCCCAGAGACCCAGTACTTC. The full variable domain, in which reference TRBV29-1 and TRBJ2-5 provide the parts outside the CDR3, is SAVISQKPSRDICQRGTSLTIQCQVDSQVTMMFWYRQQPGQSLTLIATANQGSEATYESGFVIDKFPISRPNLTFSTLTVSNMSPEDSSIYLCSVETGGPETQYFGPGTRLLVL.

This clone has just a few counts. The chain combines TRBV19 with TRBJ2-1; TRBD2 aligns across 9 bases. The CDR3 has 17 amino acids. V gave up 5 bases and J gave up 3 bases; unmatched junction bases: 11. Germline V lookup: CDR1 LNHDA, CDR2 SQIVND (reference sequence). The CDR3 is CASSGRIAGVFYNEQFF. In DNA, the CDR3 is TGTGCCAGTAGTGGGAGGATAGCGGGAGTATTCTACAATGAGCAGTTCTTC.

In this sample, this clone turned up a few times. The chain employs TRBV5-4 and TRBJ1-4; 7 bases are shared with TRBD1. The CDR3 has 15 residues. Germline trimming cut 4 bases from V and 5 bases from J; bases unmatched to any gene: 8. CDR1 SGHNT and CDR2 YYREEE come from the germline V gene (reference sequence). As DNA, the CDR3 is TGTGCCAGCAGCCTTCGGACAGGAAGCAATGAAAAACTGTTTTTT. It codes for CASSLRTGSNEKLFF.

This clone was seen a handful of times. This chain connects TRBV19 to TRBJ1-2, with D hard to call. V was clipped by 4 bases and J by 6 bases, with 12 bases between them. From germline, CDR1 is LNHDA and CDR2 SQIVND (reference sequence). The CDR3 consists of 13 residues. DNA for the CDR3: TGTGCCAGTAGTAGTATGGGCTCGGATGGCTACACCTTC. Its protein is CASSSMGSDGYTF. Full variable domain (remainder filled in from reference TRBV19 and TRBJ1-2): DGGITQSPKYLFRKEGQNVTLSCEQNLNHDAMYWYRQDPGQGLRLIYYSQIVNDFQKGDIAEGYSVSREKKESFPLTVTSAQKNPTAFYLCASSSMGSDGYTFGSGTRLTVV.

V and J are TRBV30 and TRBJ1-3; 10 bases match TRBD1. Trimming cost V 2 bases and J 2 bases; bases outside gene matches: 3. The germline CDR1 and CDR2 sequences are GTSNPN and SVGIG (reference sequence). CDR3 length equals 15 residues. In DNA, the CDR3 is TGTGCCTGGAGTACCGACAGGGGGCCTGGAAACACCATATATTTT. This encodes CAWSTDRGPGNTIYF.

This sequence joins TRBV2 and TRBJ1-3; D unresolved. CDR3 length: 16 amino acids. Looked up from germline, CDR1 is SNHLY and CDR2 is FYNNEI. Trimming stripped 6 bases from V and 1 base from J, with 16 bases between. CDR3 amino acids: CASRMEGGRSGNTIYF. The DNA for the CDR3 is TGTGCCAGCAGGATGGAGGGTGGTCGGTCTGGAAACACCATATATTTT.

This sequence joins TRBV5-1 and TRBJ1-1; 7 bases match TRBD1. J gave up 3 bases and V 5 bases, and 7 bases lay outside the gene matches. Germline V CDR1 and CDR2: SGHRS, YFSETQ. CDR3 length: 14 amino acids. CDR3 DNA sequence: TGCGCCAGCAGGACGGGACAGACTTACACTGAAGCTTTCTTT. Its protein product is CASRTGQTYTEAFF.

The chain is built from TRBV7-6 and TRBJ2-2; D perhaps matches TRBD2 (6 bases). Trimming took off 1 base at V and 2 bases at J, with 11 bases between the two ends. The CDR3 totals 16 residues. CDR1 and CDR2 from the germline V gene are SGHVS and FNYEAQ. CDR3 sequence reads: CASSLVSGLNTGELFF. The DNA for the CDR3 is TGTGCCAGCAGCTTAGTCAGCGGGCTAAACACCGGGGAGCTGTTTTTT.